The sample holds many counts of the clone carrying this T cell receptor (beta chain). The time point here: before trial treatment. Low-dose radiotherapy and low-dose cyclophosphamide, together with aspirin, ipilimumab and nivolumab, were given to donors. This entry comes from a study of low-dose radiotherapy and immunotherapy resistance in tumors. Study context: Cohort 1 was given 0.5 Gy per fraction every 2 weeks, for 6.5 Gy total. Aspirin was taken orally at 300 mg daily by patients, and this continued for four cycles from cycle 1 day 1.

With TRAV- and TRBV-specific primers, first-strand cDNA was made, covering the alpha and beta chains. With a V-primer adapter and a constant-region primer, TCRs were amplified for roughly 20 PCR cycles. The mRNA which had been isolated was amplified by in vitro transcription. TCRdb reprocessed the reads via MiXCR and lists one record per CDR3 protein. The repertoire has some 82,000 distinct CDR3 sequences, approximately 17% of them found once; the top ten carry roughly 6%. After removal of 12 bases from V and 9 bases from J, the junction contained 9 bases not matched to a gene. The length of the CDR3 is 12 residues. Germline V gene data show CDR1 as KGHDR and CDR2 as SFDVKD.

This TCR was sampled from a male donor with prostate cancer. The sequencing used PBMCs, collected before treatment. The V gene is TRBV24-1, the J gene TRBJ2-3; 9 positions match TRBD2. CDR3 region: CAASGSGRTQYF. CDR3 coding DNA: TGTGCCGCCTCTGGTAGCGGGAGAACGCAGTATTTT.